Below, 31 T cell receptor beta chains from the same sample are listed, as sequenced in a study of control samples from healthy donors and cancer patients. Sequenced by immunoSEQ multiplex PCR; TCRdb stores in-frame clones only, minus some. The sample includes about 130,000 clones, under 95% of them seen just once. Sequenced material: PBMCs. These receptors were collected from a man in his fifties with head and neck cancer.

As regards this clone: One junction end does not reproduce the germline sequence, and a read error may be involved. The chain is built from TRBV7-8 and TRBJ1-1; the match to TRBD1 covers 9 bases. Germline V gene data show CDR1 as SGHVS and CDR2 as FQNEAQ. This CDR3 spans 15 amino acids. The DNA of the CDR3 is TGTGCCAGCACCTTAAACAGGGGGCCTGGCGGAGAAGCTTTCTTT. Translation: CASTLNRGPGGEAFF.

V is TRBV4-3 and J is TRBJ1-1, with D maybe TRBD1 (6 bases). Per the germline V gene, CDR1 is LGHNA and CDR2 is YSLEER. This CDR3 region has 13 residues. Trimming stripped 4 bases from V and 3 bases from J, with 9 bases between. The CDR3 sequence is CASSPRQDTEAFF. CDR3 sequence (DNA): TGCGCCAGCAGCCCACGACAGGACACTGAAGCTTTCTTT.

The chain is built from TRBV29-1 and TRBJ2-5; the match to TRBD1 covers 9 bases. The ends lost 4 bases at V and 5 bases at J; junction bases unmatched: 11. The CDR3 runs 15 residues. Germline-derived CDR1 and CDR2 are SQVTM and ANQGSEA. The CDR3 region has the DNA TGCAGCGTTGCACTATATTACAGGGGGCAGGAGACCCAGTACTTC. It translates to CSVALYYRGQETQYF.

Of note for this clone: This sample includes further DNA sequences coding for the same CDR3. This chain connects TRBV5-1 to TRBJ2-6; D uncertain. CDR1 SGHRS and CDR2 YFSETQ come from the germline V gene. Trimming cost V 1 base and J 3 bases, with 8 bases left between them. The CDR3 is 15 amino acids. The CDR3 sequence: CASSLTGSGANVLTF. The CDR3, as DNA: TGCGCCAGCAGCTTGACCGGAAGTGGGGCCAACGTCCTGACTTTC.

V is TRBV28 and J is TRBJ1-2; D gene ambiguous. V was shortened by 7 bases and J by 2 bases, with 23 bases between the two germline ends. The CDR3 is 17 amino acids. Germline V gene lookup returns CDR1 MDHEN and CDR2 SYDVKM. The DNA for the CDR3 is TGTGCCAGCATCTCCCCGGTAGGCGGGGATTGGAACTATGGCTACACCTTC. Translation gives CASISPVGGDWNYGYTF.

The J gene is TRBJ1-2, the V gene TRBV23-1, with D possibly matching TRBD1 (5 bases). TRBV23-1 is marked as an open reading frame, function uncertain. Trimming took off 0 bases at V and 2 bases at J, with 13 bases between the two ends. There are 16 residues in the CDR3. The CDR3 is CASSQSVQGGNYGYTF. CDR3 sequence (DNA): TGCGCCAGCAGTCAATCTGTCCAGGGAGGGAACTATGGCTACACCTTC.

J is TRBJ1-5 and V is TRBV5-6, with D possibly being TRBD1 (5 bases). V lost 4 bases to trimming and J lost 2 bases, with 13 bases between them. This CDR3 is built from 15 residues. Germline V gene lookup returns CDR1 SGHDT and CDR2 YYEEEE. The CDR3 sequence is CASSTGPLGNQPQHF. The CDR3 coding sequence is TGTGCCAGCAGCACGGGGCCCCTAGGCAATCAGCCCCAGCATTTT.

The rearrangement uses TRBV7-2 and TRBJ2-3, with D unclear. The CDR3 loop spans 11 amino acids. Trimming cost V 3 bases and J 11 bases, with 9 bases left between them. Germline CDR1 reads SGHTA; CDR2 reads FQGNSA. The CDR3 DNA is TGTGCCAGCAGCTTGGGGTCCCTGCAGTATTTT. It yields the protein CASSLGSLQYF. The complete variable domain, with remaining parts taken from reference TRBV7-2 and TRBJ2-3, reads GAGVSQSPSNKVTEKGKDVELRCDPISGHTALYWYRQSLGQGLEFLIYFQGNSAPDKSGLPSDRFSAERTGGSVSTLTIQRTQQEDSAVYLCASSLGSLQYFGPGTRLTVL.

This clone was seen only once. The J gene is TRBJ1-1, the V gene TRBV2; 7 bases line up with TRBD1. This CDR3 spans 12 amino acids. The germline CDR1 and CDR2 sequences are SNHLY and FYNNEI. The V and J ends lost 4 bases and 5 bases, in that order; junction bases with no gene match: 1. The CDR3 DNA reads TGTGCCAGCAGTGGACAGGGAACTGAAGCTTTCTTT. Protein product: CASSGQGTEAFF. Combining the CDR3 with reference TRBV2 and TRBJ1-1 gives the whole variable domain EPEVTQTPSHQVTQMGQEVILRCVPISNHLYFYWYRQILGQKVEFLVSFYNNEISEKSEIFDDQFSVERPDGSNFTLKIRSTKLEDSAMYFCASSGQGTEAFFGQGTRLTVV.

The CDR3 is CASSQGTSYGGRSTDTQYF. In nucleotides, the CDR3 is TGCGCCAGCAGCCAGGGTACTAGCTACGGGGGGCGTAGCACAGATACGCAGTATTTT. The rearrangement links TRBV4-1 to TRBJ2-3; weak D call: TRBD2 (7 bases). CDR1 is MGHRA, CDR2 YSYEKL, per germline. V was clipped by 3 bases and J by 0 bases, with 22 bases between them. The CDR3 is 19 amino acids.

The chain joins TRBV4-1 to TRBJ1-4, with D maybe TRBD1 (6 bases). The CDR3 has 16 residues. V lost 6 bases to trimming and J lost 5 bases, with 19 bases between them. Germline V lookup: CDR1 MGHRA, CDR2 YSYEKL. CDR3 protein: CASRPRTDDFNEKLFF. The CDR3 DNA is TGCGCCAGCAGACCTAGGACAGACGACTTCAATGAAAAACTGTTTTTT.

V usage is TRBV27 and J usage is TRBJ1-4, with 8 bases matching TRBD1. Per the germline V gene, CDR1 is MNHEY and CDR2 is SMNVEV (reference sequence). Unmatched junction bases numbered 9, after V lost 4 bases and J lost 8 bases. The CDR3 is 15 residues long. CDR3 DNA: TGTGCCAGCAGTTCCAAGGGACAGGTTTGGGAAAAACTGTTTTTT. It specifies CASSSKGQVWEKLFF.

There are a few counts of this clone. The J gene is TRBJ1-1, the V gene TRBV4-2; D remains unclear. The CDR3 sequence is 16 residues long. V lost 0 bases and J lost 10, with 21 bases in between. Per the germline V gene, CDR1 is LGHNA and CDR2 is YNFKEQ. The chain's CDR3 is CASSQDRRVAIFGAFF. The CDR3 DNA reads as TGTGCCAGCAGCCAAGACAGACGAGTTGCAATTTTCGGAGCTTTCTTT.

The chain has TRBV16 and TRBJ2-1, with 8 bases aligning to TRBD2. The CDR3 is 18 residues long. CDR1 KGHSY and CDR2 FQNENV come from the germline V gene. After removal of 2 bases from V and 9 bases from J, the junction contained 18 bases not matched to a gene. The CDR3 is CASSQLQAGDTNWGEQFF. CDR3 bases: TGTGCCAGCAGCCAACTCCAAGCGGGGGATACGAACTGGGGTGAGCAGTTCTTC.

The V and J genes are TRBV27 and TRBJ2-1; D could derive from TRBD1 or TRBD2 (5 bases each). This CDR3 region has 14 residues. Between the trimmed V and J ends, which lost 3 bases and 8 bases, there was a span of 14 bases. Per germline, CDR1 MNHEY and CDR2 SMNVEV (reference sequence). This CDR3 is CASSFRSQGHEQFF. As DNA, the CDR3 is TGTGCCAGCAGTTTCCGCAGCCAGGGACATGAGCAGTTCTTC.

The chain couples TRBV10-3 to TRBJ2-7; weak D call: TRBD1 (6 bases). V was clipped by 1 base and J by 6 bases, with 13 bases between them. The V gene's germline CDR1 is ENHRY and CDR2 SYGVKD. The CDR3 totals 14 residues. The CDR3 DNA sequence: TGTGCCATCAGTGAGTTTCAGGGGTCGACCGAGCAGTACTTC. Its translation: CAISEFQGSTEQYF.

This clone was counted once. In nucleotides, the CDR3 is TGTGCCAGCAGCCAAGAGGGCGGGGCTAGCTCCTACAATGAGCAGTTCTTC. Residues: CASSQEGGASSYNEQFF. The chain links TRBV4-2 to TRBJ2-1; D is perhaps TRBD2 (6 bases). The CDR3 loop spans 17 amino acids. With 0 bases removed from V and 0 bases from J, the gap between germline ends came to 12 bases. CDR1 is LGHNA and CDR2 is YNFKEQ in the germline V gene.

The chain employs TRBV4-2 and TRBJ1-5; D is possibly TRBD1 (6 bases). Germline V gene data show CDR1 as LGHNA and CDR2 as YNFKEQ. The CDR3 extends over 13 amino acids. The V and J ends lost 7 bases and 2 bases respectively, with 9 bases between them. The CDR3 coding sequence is TGTGCCAGCACACCAGGGGGCAATCAGCCCCAGCATTTT. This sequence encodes CASTPGGNQPQHF.

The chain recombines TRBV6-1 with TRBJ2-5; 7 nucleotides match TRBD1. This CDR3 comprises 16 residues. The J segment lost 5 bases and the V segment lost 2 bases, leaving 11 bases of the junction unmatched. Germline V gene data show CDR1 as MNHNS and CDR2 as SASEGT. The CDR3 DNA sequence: TGTGCCAGCAGTGAATTCCTTACGGGACAGAGGGAGACCCAGTACTTC. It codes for CASSEFLTGQRETQYF.

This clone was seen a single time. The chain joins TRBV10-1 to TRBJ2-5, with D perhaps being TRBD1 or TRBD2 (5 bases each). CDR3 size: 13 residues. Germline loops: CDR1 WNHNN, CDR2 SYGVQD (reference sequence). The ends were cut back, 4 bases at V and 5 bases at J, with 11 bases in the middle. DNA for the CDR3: TGCGCCAGCAGTGGAGGGGCGCGGGAGACCCAGTACTTC. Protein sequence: CASSGGARETQYF.

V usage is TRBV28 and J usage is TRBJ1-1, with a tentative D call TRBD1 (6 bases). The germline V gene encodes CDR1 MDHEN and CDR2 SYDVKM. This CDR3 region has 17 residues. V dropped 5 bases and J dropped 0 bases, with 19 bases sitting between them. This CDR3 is CASSPPTGIGVNTEAFF. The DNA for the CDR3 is TGTGCCAGCAGTCCCCCGACAGGCATAGGTGTGAACACTGAAGCTTTCTTT.

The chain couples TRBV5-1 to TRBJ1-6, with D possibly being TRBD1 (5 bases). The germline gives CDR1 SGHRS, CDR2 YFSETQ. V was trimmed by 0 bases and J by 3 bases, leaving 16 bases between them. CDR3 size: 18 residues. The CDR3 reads CASSLVGGAGSYNSPLHF. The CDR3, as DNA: TGCGCCAGCAGCTTGGTAGGTGGGGCGGGGAGCTATAATTCACCCCTCCACTTT.

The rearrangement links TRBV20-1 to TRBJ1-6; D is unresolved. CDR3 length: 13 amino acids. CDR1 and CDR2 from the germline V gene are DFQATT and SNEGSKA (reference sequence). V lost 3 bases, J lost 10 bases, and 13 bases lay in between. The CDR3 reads CSASSSPGSPLHF. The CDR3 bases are TGCAGTGCTAGTAGTTCTCCCGGGTCACCCCTCCACTTT.

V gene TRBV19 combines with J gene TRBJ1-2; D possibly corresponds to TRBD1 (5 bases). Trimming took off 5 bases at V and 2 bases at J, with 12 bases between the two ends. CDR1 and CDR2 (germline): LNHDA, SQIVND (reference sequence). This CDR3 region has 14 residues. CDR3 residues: CASSFQGGNYGYTF. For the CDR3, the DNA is TGTGCCAGTAGTTTTCAGGGAGGAAACTATGGCTACACCTTC.

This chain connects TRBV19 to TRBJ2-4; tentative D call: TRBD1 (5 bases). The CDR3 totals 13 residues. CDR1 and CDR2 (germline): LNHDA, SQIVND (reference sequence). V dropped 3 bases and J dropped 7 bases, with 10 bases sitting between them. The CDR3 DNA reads TGTGCCAGTAGTATTTCAGGGATGAACATTCAGTACTTC. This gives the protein CASSISGMNIQYF.

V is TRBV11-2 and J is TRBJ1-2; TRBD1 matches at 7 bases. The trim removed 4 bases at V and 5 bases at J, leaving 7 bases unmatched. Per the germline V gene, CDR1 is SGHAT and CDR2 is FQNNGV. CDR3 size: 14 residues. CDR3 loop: CASSSPQGGYGYTF. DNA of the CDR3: TGTGCCAGCAGCTCCCCCCAGGGGGGATATGGCTACACCTTC.

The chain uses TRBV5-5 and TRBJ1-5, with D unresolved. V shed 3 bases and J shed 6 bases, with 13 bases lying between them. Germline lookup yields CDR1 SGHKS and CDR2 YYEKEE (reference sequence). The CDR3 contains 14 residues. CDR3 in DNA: TGTGCCAGCAGCTCGGATGGGGTTCCTCAGCCCCAGCATTTT. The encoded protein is CASSSDGVPQPQHF.

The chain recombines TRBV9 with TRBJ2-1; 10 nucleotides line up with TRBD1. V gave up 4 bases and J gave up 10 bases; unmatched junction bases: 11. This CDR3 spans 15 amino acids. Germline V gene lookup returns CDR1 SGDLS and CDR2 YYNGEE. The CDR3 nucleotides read TGTGCCAGCAGCCCCCAGGGGACAGGGGTGCGGGAGCAGTTCTTC. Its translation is CASSPQGTGVREQFF.

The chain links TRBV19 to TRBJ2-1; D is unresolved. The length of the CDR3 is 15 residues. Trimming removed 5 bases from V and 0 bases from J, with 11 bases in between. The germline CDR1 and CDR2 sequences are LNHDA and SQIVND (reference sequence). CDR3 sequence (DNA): TGTGCCAGTAGTGGACGCCGAAGCTCCTACAATGAGCAGTTCTTC. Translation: CASSGRRSSYNEQFF.

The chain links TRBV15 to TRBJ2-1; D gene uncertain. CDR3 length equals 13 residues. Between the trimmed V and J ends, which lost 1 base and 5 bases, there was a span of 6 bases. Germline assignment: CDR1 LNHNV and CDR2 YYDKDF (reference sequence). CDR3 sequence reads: CATSRVGNNEQFF. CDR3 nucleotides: TGTGCCACCAGCAGAGTAGGGAACAATGAGCAGTTCTTC. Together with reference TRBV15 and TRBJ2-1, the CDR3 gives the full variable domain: DAMVIQNPRYQVTQFGKPVTLSCSQTLNHNVMYWYQQKSSQAPKLLFHYYDKDFNNEADTPDNFQSRRPNTSFCFLDIRSPGLGDTAMYLCATSRVGNNEQFFGPGTRLTVL.

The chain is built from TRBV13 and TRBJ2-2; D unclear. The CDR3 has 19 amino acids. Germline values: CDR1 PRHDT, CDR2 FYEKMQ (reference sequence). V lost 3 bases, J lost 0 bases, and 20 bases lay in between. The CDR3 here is CASSFEGLVLGANTGELFF. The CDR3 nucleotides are TGTGCCAGCAGCTTTGAAGGATTGGTATTAGGAGCGAACACCGGGGAGCTGTTTTTT.